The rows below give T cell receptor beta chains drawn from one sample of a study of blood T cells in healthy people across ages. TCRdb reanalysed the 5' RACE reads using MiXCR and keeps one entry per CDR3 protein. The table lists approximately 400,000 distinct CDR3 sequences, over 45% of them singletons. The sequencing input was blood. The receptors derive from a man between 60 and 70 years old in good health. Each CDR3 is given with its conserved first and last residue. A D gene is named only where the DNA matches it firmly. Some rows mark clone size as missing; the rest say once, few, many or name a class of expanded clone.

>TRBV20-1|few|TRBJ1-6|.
CSAPGTPGVVDSPLHF
TGCAGTGCTCCCGGGACCCCCGGCGTCGTGGATTCACCCCTCCACTTT
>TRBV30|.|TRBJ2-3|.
CAWTARADTQYF
TGTGCCTGGACAGCAAGGGCAGATACGCAGTATTTT
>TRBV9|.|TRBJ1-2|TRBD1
CASSAGQGGPSGYTF
TGTGCCAGCAGCGCCGGACAGGGAGGACCTTCGGGCTACACCTTC
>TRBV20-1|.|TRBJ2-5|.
CSARDLIQQETQYF
TGCAGTGCTAGAGATCTAATACAACAAGAGACCCAGTACTTC
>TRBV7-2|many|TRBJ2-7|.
CASSLDGQTKAREQYF
TGTGCCAGCAGCTTAGACGGACAGACCAAGGCTAGGGAGCAGTACTTC
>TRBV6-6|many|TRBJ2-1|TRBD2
CASSSTSGGQNEQFF
TGTGCCAGCAGTTCAACTAGCGGGGGGCAAAATGAGCAGTTCTTC
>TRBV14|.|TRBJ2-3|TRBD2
CASSQVGLNQYF
TGTGCCAGCAGCCAAGTGGGACTAAATCAGTATTTT
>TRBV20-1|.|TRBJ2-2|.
CSAPSPVGELFF
TGCAGTGCTCCATCGCCCGTAGGGGAGCTGTTTTTT
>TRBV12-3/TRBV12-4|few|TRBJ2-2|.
CVSKGRTGNTGELFF
TGTGTCAGCAAAGGGAGAACAGGAAACACCGGGGAGCTGTTTTTT
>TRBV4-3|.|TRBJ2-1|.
CASSQGRKNEQFF
TGCGCCAGCAGCCAAGGGCGGAAAAATGAGCAGTTCTTC
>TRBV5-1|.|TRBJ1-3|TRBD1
CASSEDRRINTIYF
TGCGCCAGCAGCGAGGACAGGAGGATAAACACCATATATTTT
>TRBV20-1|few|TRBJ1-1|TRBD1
CSASDRVLNTEAFF
TGCAGTGCTAGCGACAGGGTCCTGAACACTGAAGCTTTCTTT
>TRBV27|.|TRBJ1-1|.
CASSLRRGASTEAFF
TGTGCCAGCAGTTTACGTCGGGGGGCCTCAACTGAAGCTTTCTTT
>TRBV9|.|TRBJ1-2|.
CASSDDRYNYGYTF
TGTGCCAGCAGCGACGACAGGTATAACTATGGCTACACCTTC
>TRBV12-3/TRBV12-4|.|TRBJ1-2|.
CASSSLGAPYTF
TGTGCCAGCAGTTCCCTCGGGGCACCCTACACCTTC
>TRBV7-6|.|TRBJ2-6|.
CASSSLLGQGSGANVLTF
TGTGCCAGCAGCTCCCTCTTGGGGCAGGGGTCCGGGGCCAACGTCCTGACTTTC
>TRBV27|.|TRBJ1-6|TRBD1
CATSQGGSPLHF
TGTGCCACCTCCCAGGGGGGATCACCCCTCCACTTT
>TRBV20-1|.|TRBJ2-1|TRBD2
CSAPLAGHEQFF
TGCAGTGCGCCCCTAGCGGGGCATGAGCAGTTCTTC
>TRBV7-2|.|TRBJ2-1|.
CASSPGRGGYNEQFF
TGTGCCAGCAGCCCCGGCAGGGGGGGTTACAATGAGCAGTTCTTC
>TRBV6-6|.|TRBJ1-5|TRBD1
CASSPGQGMSNQPQHF
TGTGCCAGCAGTCCAGGACAGGGAATGAGCAATCAGCCCCAGCATTTT
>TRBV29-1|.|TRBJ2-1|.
CSGGADARRGEQFF
TGCAGCGGTGGGGCGGACGCCCGTCGGGGAGAGCAGTTCTTC
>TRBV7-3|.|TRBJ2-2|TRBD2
CASSGTSGRAGELFF
TGTGCCAGCAGCGGGACTAGCGGGAGGGCCGGGGAGCTGTTTTTT
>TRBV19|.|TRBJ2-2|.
CASSITGDRELFF
TGTGCCAGTAGTATTACGGGGGATCGGGAGCTGTTTTTT
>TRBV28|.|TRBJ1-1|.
CASSDRQVAKLTEAFF
TGTGCCAGCAGTGATAGACAGGTCGCAAAACTCACTGAAGCTTTCTTT
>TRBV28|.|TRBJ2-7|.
CASSLLNYEQYF
TGTGCCAGCAGTTTACTGAACTACGAGCAGTACTTC
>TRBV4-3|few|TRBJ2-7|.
CASSQDWGKSSYEQYF
TGCGCCAGCAGCCAAGATTGGGGGAAGAGCTCCTACGAGCAGTACTTC
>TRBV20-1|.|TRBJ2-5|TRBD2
CSARVSMRLAQETQYF
TGCAGTGCTAGGGTTTCTATGAGACTAGCCCAAGAGACCCAGTACTTC
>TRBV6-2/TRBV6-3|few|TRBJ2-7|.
CASSYRTTYEQYF
TGTGCCAGCAGTTACAGGACAACCTACGAGCAGTACTTC
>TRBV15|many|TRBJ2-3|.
CATSRDESSSGTDTQYF
TGTGCCACCAGCAGAGATGAAAGTAGTAGTGGCACAGATACGCAGTATTTT
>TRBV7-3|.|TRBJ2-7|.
CANSSGPRVGEQYF
TGTGCCAACAGCTCCGGACCTAGGGTGGGAGAGCAGTACTTC
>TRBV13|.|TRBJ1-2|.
CASSLGPGGPGGYTF
TGTGCCAGCAGCTTAGGGCCTGGGGGGCCCGGTGGCTACACCTTC
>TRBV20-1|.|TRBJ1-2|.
CSARDGVRGAGPLTNSGYTF
TGCAGTGCTAGAGATGGAGTTAGAGGGGCAGGTCCATTAACAAACAGCGGCTACACCTTC
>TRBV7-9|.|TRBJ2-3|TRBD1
CASSYLTGGRADTQYF
TGTGCCAGCAGCTATCTCACAGGGGGCAGGGCAGATACGCAGTATTTT